The 20 T cell receptor beta chains in this list originate from one sample, sequenced in a study of T cells after posttransplantation cyclophosphamide. Data came from immunoSEQ multiplex PCR; TCRdb stores just in-frame clones and leaves some out. This record lists approximately 35,000 clones, none seen once only, and the top ten clones contain under 5.5%. Sample: PBMCs. These receptors came from a woman under 40 in good health and a related stem cell transplant donor.

In this sample, this clone turned up a few times. J is TRBJ2-2 and V is TRBV29-1; 13 nucleotides match TRBD2. CDR1 and CDR2 (germline): SQVTM, ANQGSEA. The CDR3 spans 17 residues. The V gene end was trimmed by 7 bases and the J gene end by 4 bases; junction bases not matched to a gene: 12. CDR3 in amino acids: CSATGTSGAGFTGELFF. CDR3 coding DNA: TGCAGCGCCACCGGGACTAGCGGGGCGGGATTCACCGGGGAGCTGTTTTTT.

This clone was seen many times. The CDR3 nucleotides are TGTGCCTGTCGACTGGGGAACACTGAAGCTTTCTTT. Amino acid sequence: CACRLGNTEAFF. The rearrangement joins TRBV30 to TRBJ1-1; D not certain. Per the germline V gene, CDR1 is GTSNPN and CDR2 is SVGIG (reference sequence). The CDR3 has 12 residues. V lost 6 bases, J lost 1 base, and 9 bases lay in between.

This clone has ten or more counts. The genes are TRBV6-6 and TRBJ1-4; unclear D gene. The V end was cut by 6 bases, the J end by 0 bases, with 14 bases between. The germline CDR1 and CDR2 sequences are MNHNY and SVGAGI (reference sequence). This CDR3 comprises 16 residues. The CDR3: CASSSRLLATNEKLFF. The CDR3 region has the DNA TGTGCCAGCAGCTCACGACTGTTGGCAACTAATGAAAAACTGTTTTTT.

The chain recombines TRBV19 with TRBJ1-5; a weak D match, TRBD1 (6 bases). Germline V gene sequence: CDR1 LNHDA, CDR2 SQIVND (reference sequence). V gave up 6 bases and J gave up 4 bases, with 25 bases separating them. The CDR3 has 18 residues. This CDR3 reads CASSTPRTDRKRNQPQHF. In DNA form, the CDR3 reads TGTGCCAGTAGCACCCCACGAACCGACAGGAAGCGTAATCAGCCCCAGCATTTT.

This clone was seen ten or more times. This rearrangement joins TRBV5-4 to TRBJ2-1, with D perhaps TRBD1 (6 bases). Germline-derived CDR1 and CDR2 are SGHNT and YYREEE (reference sequence). Trimming pared 0 bases from V and 2 bases from J, leaving 9 bases between. The CDR3 length is 15 residues. CDR3 sequence reads: CASSLVQGTYNEQFF. The CDR3 DNA reads TGTGCCAGCAGCTTGGTGCAGGGGACCTACAATGAGCAGTTCTTC.

This clone appeared many times. The rearrangement uses TRBV30 and TRBJ1-4; D is perhaps TRBD1 (6 bases). The CDR3 runs 14 residues. V was cut by 8 bases and J by 6 bases, with 19 bases left in between. In germline, CDR1 is GTSNPN, CDR2 SVGIG (reference sequence). CDR3 DNA: TGTGCCCCGGGCAGGGGCAGGGGTGATGAAAAACTGTTTTTT. It translates to CAPGRGRGDEKLFF. Supplemented by reference TRBV30 and TRBJ1-4, the full variable domain reads SQTIHQWPATLVQPVGSPLSLECTVEGTSNPNLYWYRQAAGRGLQLLFYSVGIGQISSEVPQNLSASRPQDRQFILSSKKLLLSDSGFYLCAPGRGRGDEKLFFGSGTQLSVL.

This clone has ten or more counts. In DNA, the CDR3 is TGTGCCAGCTCACCACGTCTAGCGGGGGGGCATGGTGAGCAGTTCTTC. This encodes CASSPRLAGGHGEQFF. The chain employs TRBV18 and TRBJ2-1; 12 nucleotides line up with TRBD2. Germline CDR1 and CDR2: KGHSH and LQKENI. The CDR3 is 16 amino acids. The V and J ends lost 1 base and 9 bases, in that order; junction bases with no gene match: 7.

This clone was seen many times. J is TRBJ1-1 and V is TRBV10-3; TRBD1 aligns across 11 bases. This CDR3 contains 14 residues. Germline values: CDR1 ENHRY, CDR2 SYGVKD. J gave up 6 bases and V 4 bases, and 4 bases lay outside the gene matches. CDR3 in DNA: TGTGCCATCAGTGGGACAGGGGGCGCGTCTGAAGCTTTCTTT. Encoded protein: CAISGTGGASEAFF.

This clone was found many times. The J gene is TRBJ2-1, the V gene TRBV19; TRBD2 might be the D (6 bases). The CDR3 length is 15 residues. Germline V gene data show CDR1 as LNHDA and CDR2 as SQIVND (reference sequence). Trimming shortened V by 5 bases and J by 8 bases, and 19 bases separated the two germline ends. The CDR3 sequence: CASSASGTSADEQFF. DNA for the CDR3: TGTGCCAGTAGTGCGTCCGGGACTTCGGCGGATGAGCAGTTCTTC.

This clone was observed at least ten times. The chain recombines TRBV4-2 with TRBJ2-3; 10 bases are shared with TRBD2. This CDR3 spans 13 amino acids. The germline CDR1 and CDR2 sequences are LGHNA and YNFKEQ. The trim removed 6 bases at V and 6 bases at J, leaving 3 bases unmatched. The CDR3: CASSGTSADTQYF. In DNA, the CDR3 is TGTGCCAGCAGTGGGACTAGCGCCGATACGCAGTATTTT.

This clone has at least ten counts. The chain employs TRBV12-3 or TRBV12-4 and TRBJ1-1; D gene unclear. The CDR3 runs to 12 residues. The germline V and J ends were trimmed by 6 bases and 1 base, with 6 bases remaining between them. The CDR3 is CASRTSNTEAFF. CDR3 coding DNA: TGTGCCAGCAGGACATCGAACACTGAAGCTTTCTTT.

In its sample, this clone was seen many times. This chain connects TRBV19 to TRBJ1-2; 8 bases match TRBD1. Per germline, CDR1 LNHDA and CDR2 SQIVND (reference sequence). Unmatched junction bases numbered 11, after V lost 5 bases and J lost 0 bases. There are 17 residues in the CDR3. The CDR3 here is CASSPGTGTVANYGYTF. Here the CDR3 DNA reads TGTGCCAGTAGTCCAGGGACAGGCACAGTTGCTAACTATGGCTACACCTTC.

This clone was seen many times. This chain uses TRBV12-3 or TRBV12-4 with TRBJ1-6; D uncertain. V was shortened by 2 bases and J by 9 bases, with 5 bases between the two germline ends. The CDR3 runs 12 residues. CDR3 bases: TGTGCCAGCAGTTTACCCTCTTCACCCCTCCACTTT. Its translation: CASSLPSSPLHF.

This clone was counted at least ten times. This chain connects TRBV6-6 to TRBJ2-7, with 7 bases identical to TRBD1. The CDR3 loop spans 16 amino acids. The germline gives CDR1 MNHNY, CDR2 SVGAGI (reference sequence). V shed 8 bases, J shed 0 bases, and the junction held 13 bases outside the gene matches. This chain's CDR3 is CASVNSRTGNSYEQYF. The CDR3 coding sequence is TGTGCCAGCGTGAACTCGAGGACAGGAAACTCCTACGAGCAGTACTTC.

This clone was seen ten or more times. This chain joins TRBV6-5 and TRBJ1-5; the D is unclear. Germline V CDR1 and CDR2: MNHEY, SVGAGI. There are 13 residues in the CDR3. The V and J ends lost 10 bases and 4 bases respectively, with 14 bases between them. CDR3: CATAVAFNQPQHF. The CDR3 nucleotides are TGTGCCACCGCGGTCGCATTTAATCAGCCCCAGCATTTT.

This clone was seen at least ten times. The V call is TRBV4-3, the J call TRBJ1-2, with 7 bases that match TRBD1. CDR1 and CDR2 (germline): LGHNA, YSLEER. The CDR3 consists of 16 residues. The V segment lost 4 bases and the J segment 7 bases; nucleotides outside the gene matches: 15. This chain's CDR3 is CASSRATGSPDGGYTF. The CDR3 nucleotides read TGCGCCAGCAGCCGAGCGACAGGGAGCCCCGATGGTGGCTACACCTTC.

This clone has a count of ten or more. The chain recombines TRBV7-9 with TRBJ1-4; D call uncertain. V dropped 11 bases and J dropped 5 bases, with 21 bases sitting between them. The CDR3 extends over 15 amino acids. The germline CDR1 and CDR2 sequences are SEHNR and FQNEAQ (reference sequence). CDR3 residues: CASKVTRGGNEKLFF. For the CDR3, the DNA is TGTGCCTCAAAGGTGACGCGCGGTGGGAATGAAAAACTGTTTTTT.

The table lists this clone with a few counts. V gene TRBV5-6 combines with J gene TRBJ2-5; 8 bases fit TRBD2. The germline CDR1 and CDR2 sequences are SGHDT and YYEEEE. Trimming at V came to 4 bases and at J to 2 bases, leaving 10 bases not matched to a gene. This CDR3 has 16 residues. For the CDR3, the DNA is TGTGCCAGCAGCCTACGGACTAGCTTCTGGCAAGAGACCCAGTACTTC. This gives the protein CASSLRTSFWQETQYF.

This clone was counted many times. At the DNA level, this CDR3 is encoded by other sequences in the same sample as well. The chain recombines TRBV12-5 with TRBJ2-1; 14 positions match TRBD2. CDR3 length: 14 amino acids. Germline CDR1 reads LGHNT; CDR2 reads FRNRAP. The ends lost 6 bases at V and 6 bases at J; junction bases unmatched: 1. CDR3 amino acids: CASGTSGGANEQFF. The CDR3, as DNA: TGTGCTAGTGGGACTAGCGGGGGGGCCAATGAGCAGTTCTTC.

The chain's CDR3 is CASSLNRGIVGGYTF. For the CDR3, the DNA is TGTGCCAGCAGCTTAAATCGGGGGATAGTCGGAGGCTACACCTTC. The rearrangement uses TRBV7-6 and TRBJ1-2; maybe TRBD1 (5 bases). CDR1 is SGHVS and CDR2 is FNYEAQ in the germline V gene. The CDR3 spans 15 residues. The V gene lost 2 bases and the J gene lost 8 bases, with 18 bases spanning the gap.